The source of this TCR beta chain is a study of STAT5B mutations in CD4+ large granular lymphocyte leukemia. Turning to this clone: What it binds is not known.

Study findings and constraints: About a quarter of private leukemic clonotypes occurred rarely in other patients' non-leukemic repertoires. Top patient clones used TRBV06 genes more often: 8/27 versus 2/35 in controls.

Method: immunoSEQ multiplex PCR; TCRdb's copy keeps in-frame clones and lacks some. The sample gives 48,000 or so clones, about 70% of which show up once; approximately 1.5% is in the top ten. CDR1 and CDR2 from the germline V gene are LGHNA and YNFKEQ. V was clipped by 2 bases and J by 8 bases, with 19 bases between them. The CDR3 spans 16 residues. Sequencing was done on a sample of CD4+ T cells from blood buffy coats. The rearrangement joins TRBV4-2 to TRBJ2-1; D call uncertain. The TCR originated in a human donor in good health. The CDR3 loop reads CASSQSSGQGVDEQFF. The CDR3 bases are TGTGCCAGCAGCCAATCCTCGGGCCAAGGAGTCGATGAGCAGTTCTTC.